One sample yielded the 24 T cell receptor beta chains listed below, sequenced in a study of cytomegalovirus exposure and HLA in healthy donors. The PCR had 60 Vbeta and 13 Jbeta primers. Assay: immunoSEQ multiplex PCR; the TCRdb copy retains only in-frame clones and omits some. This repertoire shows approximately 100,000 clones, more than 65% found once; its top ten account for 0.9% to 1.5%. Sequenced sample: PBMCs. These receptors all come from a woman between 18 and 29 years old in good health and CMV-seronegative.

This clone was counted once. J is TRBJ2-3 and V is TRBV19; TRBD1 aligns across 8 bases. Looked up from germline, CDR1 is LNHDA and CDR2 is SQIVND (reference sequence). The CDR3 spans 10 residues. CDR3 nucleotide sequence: TGTGCGGCGACAGGGGCTACGCAGTATTTT. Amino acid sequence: CAATGATQYF.

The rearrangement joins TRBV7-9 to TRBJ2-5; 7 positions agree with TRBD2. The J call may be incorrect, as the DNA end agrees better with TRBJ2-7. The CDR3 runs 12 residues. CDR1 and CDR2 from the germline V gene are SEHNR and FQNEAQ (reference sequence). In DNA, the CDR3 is TGTGCCGGGGGGACTACCTCCTACGAGCAGTACTTC. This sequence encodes CAGGTTSYEQYF.

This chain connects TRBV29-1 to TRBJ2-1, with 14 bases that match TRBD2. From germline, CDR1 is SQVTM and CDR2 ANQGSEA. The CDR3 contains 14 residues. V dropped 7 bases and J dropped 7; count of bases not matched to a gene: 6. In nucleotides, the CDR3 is TGCAGCGCACTGCGACTAGCGGGAGGGAATGAGCAGTTCTTC. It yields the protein CSALRLAGGNEQFF.

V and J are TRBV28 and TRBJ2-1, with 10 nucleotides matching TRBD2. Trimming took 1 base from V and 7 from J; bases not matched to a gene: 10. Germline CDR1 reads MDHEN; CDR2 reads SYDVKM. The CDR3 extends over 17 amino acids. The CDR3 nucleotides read TGTGCCAGCAGTTTATATCCTAGCGGGAGCACAAAGAATGAGCAGTTCTTC. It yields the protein CASSLYPSGSTKNEQFF.

In nucleotides, the CDR3 is TGTGCCAGCAGCTTAGGCCCGCCGGACAGGGGGCCGCATGAAAAACTGTTTTTT. This codes for CASSLGPPDRGPHEKLFF. This chain links TRBV7-9 with TRBJ1-4; 11 bases fit TRBD1. Trimming at V came to 1 base and at J to 6 bases, leaving 10 bases not matched to a gene. CDR1 is SEHNR and CDR2 is FQNEAQ in the germline V gene (reference sequence). This CDR3 is built from 18 residues.

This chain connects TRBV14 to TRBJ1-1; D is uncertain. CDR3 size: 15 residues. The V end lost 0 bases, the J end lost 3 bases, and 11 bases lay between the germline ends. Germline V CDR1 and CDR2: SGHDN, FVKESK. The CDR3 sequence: CASSQDRLSDTEAFF. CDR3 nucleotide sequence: TGTGCCAGCAGCCAAGATCGTCTGTCGGACACTGAAGCTTTCTTT.

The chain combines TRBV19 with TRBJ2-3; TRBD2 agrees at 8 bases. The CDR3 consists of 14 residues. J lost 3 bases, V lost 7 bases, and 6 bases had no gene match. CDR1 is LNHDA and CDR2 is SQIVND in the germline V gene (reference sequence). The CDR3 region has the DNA TGTGCCAGTACTGCGGGGGGTGGGACAGATACGCAGTATTTT. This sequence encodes CASTAGGGTDTQYF.

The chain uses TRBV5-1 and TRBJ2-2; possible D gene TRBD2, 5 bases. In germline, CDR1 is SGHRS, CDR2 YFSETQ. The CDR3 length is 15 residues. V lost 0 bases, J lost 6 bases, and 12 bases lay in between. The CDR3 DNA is TGCGCCAGCAGCTTGGATAGCGTAAGGTCCGGGGAGCTGTTTTTT. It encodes CASSLDSVRSGELFF.

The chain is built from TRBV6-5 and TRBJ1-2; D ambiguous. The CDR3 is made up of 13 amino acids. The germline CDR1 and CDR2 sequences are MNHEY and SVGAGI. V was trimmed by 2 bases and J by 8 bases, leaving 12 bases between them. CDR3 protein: CASSYARDSGYTF. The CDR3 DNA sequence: TGTGCCAGCAGTTACGCCCGGGATTCCGGCTACACCTTC.

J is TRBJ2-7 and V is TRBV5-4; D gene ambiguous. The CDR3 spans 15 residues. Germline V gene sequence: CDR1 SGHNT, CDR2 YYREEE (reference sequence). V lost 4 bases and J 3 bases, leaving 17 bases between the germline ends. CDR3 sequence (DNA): TGTGCCAGCAGCCAAGAAACTGAGCCTAGCTACGAGCAGTACTTC. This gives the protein CASSQETEPSYEQYF.

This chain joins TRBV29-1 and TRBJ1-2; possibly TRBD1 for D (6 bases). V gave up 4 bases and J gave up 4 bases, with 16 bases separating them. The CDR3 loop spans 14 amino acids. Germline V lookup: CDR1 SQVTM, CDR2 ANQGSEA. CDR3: CSVVYREGIYGYTF. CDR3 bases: TGCAGCGTTGTCTACAGGGAGGGAATCTATGGCTACACCTTC.

In DNA form, the CDR3 reads TGTGCCTGGAGAGACGTCGGGACTAACTATGGCTACACCTTC. It yields the protein CAWRDVGTNYGYTF. The rearrangement links TRBV30 to TRBJ1-2; D is ambiguous. CDR1 and CDR2 (germline): GTSNPN, SVGIG (reference sequence). The ends were cut back, 3 bases at V and 0 bases at J, with 11 bases in the middle. The CDR3 spans 14 residues.

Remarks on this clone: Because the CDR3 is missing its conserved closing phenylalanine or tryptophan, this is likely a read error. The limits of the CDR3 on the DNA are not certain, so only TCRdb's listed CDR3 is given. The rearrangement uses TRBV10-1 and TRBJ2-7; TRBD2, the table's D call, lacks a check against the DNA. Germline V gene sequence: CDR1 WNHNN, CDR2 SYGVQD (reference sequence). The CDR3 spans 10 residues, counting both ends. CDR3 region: CASSYPGLLS.

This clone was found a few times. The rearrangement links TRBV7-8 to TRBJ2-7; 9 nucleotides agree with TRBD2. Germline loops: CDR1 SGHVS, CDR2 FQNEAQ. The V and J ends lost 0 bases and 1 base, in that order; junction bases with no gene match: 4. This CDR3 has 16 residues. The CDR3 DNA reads TGTGCCAGCAGCTTAGCGCCTAGCGGGATTTCCTACGAGCAGTACTTC. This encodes CASSLAPSGISYEQYF.

CDR3 protein: CASSMGLYQPQHF. As DNA, the CDR3 is TGTGCCAGTAGTATGGGACTATATCAGCCCCAGCATTTT. The chain combines TRBV19 with TRBJ1-5, with D possibly being TRBD1 (5 bases). The CDR3 has 13 amino acids. The V end lost 3 bases, the J end lost 5 bases, and 8 bases lay between the germline ends. Germline assignment: CDR1 LNHDA and CDR2 SQIVND (reference sequence). The variable domain in full, with the rest retrieved from reference TRBV19 and TRBJ1-5, is DGGITQSPKYLFRKEGQNVTLSCEQNLNHDAMYWYRQDPGQGLRLIYYSQIVNDFQKGDIAEGYSVSREKKESFPLTVTSAQKNPTAFYLCASSMGLYQPQHFGDGTRLSIL.

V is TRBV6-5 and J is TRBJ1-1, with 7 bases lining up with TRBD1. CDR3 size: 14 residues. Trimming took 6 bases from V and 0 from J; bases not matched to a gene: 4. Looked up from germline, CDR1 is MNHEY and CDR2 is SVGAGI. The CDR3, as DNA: TGTGCCAGCAGCAAGACAGGGATGAACACTGAAGCTTTCTTT. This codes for CASSKTGMNTEAFF.

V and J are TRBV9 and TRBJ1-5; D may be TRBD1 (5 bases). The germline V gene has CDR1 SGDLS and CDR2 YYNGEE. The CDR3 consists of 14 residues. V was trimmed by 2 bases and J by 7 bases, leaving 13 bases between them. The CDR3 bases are TGTGCCAGCAGCGTCGGGGGGGTATCGCAGCCCCAGCATTTT. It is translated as CASSVGGVSQPQHF.

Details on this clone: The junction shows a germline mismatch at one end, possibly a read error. The CDR3 DNA reads as TGTTCCAGCAGCACCACAGGGGCAGATACGCAGTATTTT. It translates to CSSSTTGADTQYF. J is TRBJ2-3 and V is TRBV7-9, with 7 bases matching TRBD1. This CDR3 spans 13 amino acids. Germline CDR1 SEHNR, CDR2 FQNEAQ (reference sequence).

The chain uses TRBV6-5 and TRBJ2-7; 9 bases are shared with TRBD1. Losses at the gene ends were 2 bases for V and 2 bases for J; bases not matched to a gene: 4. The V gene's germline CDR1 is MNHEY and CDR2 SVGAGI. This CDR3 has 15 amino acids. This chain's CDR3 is CASSYGTGPTYEQYF. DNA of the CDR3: TGTGCCAGCAGTTACGGGACAGGGCCTACCTACGAGCAGTACTTC.

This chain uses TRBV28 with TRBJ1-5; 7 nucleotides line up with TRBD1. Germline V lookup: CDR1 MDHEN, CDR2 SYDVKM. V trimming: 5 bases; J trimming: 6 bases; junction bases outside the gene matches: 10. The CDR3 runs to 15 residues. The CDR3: CASSQLDRVGQPQHF. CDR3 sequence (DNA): TGTGCCAGCAGTCAACTTGACAGGGTCGGTCAGCCCCAGCATTTT.

This chain's CDR3 is CASSSRDRQDGEQYF. The CDR3, as DNA: TGTGCCAGCAGCTCCCGGGACAGACAAGACGGGGAGCAGTACTTC. The chain couples TRBV7-2 to TRBJ2-7, with 7 bases that match TRBD1. Germline trimming cut 4 bases from V and 7 bases from J; bases unmatched to any gene: 13. Germline V gene data show CDR1 as SGHTA and CDR2 as FQGNSA. The CDR3 has 15 amino acids.

The CDR3 sequence: CASSQPGTGEKRGNTIYF. The CDR3 region has the DNA TGTGCCAGCAGCCAACCCGGGACAGGGGAAAAGAGAGGAAACACCATATATTTT. The V call is TRBV7-9, the J call TRBJ1-3; 10 bases align to TRBD1. The CDR3 is made up of 18 amino acids. Looked up from germline, CDR1 is SEHNR and CDR2 is FQNEAQ (reference sequence). V lost 5 bases to trimming and J lost 4 bases; unmatched junction nucleotides: 14.

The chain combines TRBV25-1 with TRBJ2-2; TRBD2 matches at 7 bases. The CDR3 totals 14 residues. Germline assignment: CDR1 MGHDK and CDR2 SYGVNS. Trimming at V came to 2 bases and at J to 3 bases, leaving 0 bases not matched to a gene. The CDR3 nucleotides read TGTGCCAGCAGTGAAGGGGGGGACACCGGGGAGCTGTTTTTT. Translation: CASSEGGDTGELFF.

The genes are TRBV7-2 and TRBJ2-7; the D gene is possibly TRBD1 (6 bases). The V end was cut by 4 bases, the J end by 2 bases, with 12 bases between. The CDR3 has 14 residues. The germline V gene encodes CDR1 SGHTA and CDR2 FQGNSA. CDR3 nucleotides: TGTGCCAGCAGCTCGAACAGGGTTGCCTACGAGCAGTACTTC. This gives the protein CASSSNRVAYEQYF.